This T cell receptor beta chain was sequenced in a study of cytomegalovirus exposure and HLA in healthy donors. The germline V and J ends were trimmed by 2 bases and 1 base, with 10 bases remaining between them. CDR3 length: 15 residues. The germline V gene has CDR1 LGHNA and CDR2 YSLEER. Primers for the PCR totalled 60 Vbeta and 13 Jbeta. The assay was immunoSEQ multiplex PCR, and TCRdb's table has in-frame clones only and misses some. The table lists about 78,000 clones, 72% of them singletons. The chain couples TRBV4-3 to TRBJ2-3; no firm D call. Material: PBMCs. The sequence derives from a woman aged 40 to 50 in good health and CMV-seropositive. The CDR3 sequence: CASSQRVVGTDTQYF. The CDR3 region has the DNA TGCGCCAGCAGCCAACGGGTAGTGGGCACAGATACGCAGTATTTT.